This T cell receptor beta chain was sequenced in a study of post-analysis software for immune sequencing data (dated by TCRdb to the mid-2010s). In the study overall: Relapsing-remitting, secondary progressive and progressive-relapsing multiple sclerosis were recorded as disease courses, and subtype annotation was lacking for some patients. The patient repertoires were set against approximately 10 previously published healthy control repertoires from donors whose ages ranged from roughly 6 to 27 years. A subset of samples was prepared in parallel using single-end sample barcoding, then pooled and co-amplified after Illumina adapter ligation. The research as a whole found: Compared with controls, multiple sclerosis patients had significantly lower normalized Chao1 diversity, a finding suggesting substantial peripheral T-cell clonal expansion. Direct clustering with F measure revealed strong co-clustering of samples prepared in the same batch, which led to a batch-effect correction. The multiple sclerosis patient group was slightly younger than the control group.

In the case of this clonotype: Its antigen is unknown. Base qualities were left out, and no much larger clone turns up one base away.

Interpreted using the paper, the time point label stands for: second blood draw from one MS patient after hematopoietic stem cell transplantation. To demonstrate the VDJtools post-analysis software, the study profiled TCR beta repertoires from the peripheral blood of 10 to 15 young patients with multiple sclerosis. The multiple sclerosis patients were children and adolescents between about 6 and 15 years of age. Receptors were amplified or captured by PCR. The sequencer was an Illumina HiSeq 2500. To reduce PCR and sequencing biases, unique molecular identifiers were incorporated into the TCR beta cDNA libraries. About 500,000 cDNA molecules were obtained for every 1 to 10 million input T cells, so each molecule roughly corresponded to one T cell. The same protocol used for the earlier healthy control dataset was applied to prepare and sequence the patient libraries. Within a given batch, samples were prepared together, multiplexed and sequenced on the same HiSeq lane. In the paper's pipeline: Raw barcoded reads were processed with MIGEC, discarding single-read molecular identifier groups before consensus assembly and CDR3 extraction. VDJtools was used for post-analysis of the clonotype tables, with diversity normalized by down-sampling every dataset to the smallest sample size. To correct batch-related cross-sample contamination, repertoire overlap clustering matched CDR3 amino acid sequences but not nucleotide sequences. TCRdb reran the public reads through fastp at Q25 and MiXCR, keeping productive beta chains. CDR3 protein duplicates are merged, each entry listing the most common genes and DNA. The V and J calls, along with clone size, are taken from TCRdb and not from the paper's own processing. The sample yields over 150,000 distinct CDR3 sequences; approximately 35% were counted once. 25% to 30% of the sample is taken by the ten largest.

The specimen was blood, collected after autologous hematopoietic stem cell transplantation. The sequence derives from a girl aged 5-17 years with multiple sclerosis. Donor details come from another sample of the same person, matched by shared clones.

The bases read TGTGCCAGCAGCTTCCCTTATACTGAGCAGTTCTTC. It specifies CASSFPYTEQFF. The rearrangement joined TRBV12-3 or TRBV12-4 to TRBJ2-1, with no D gene named confidently. Trimming removed 6 bases from V and 9 bases from J, leaving 12 bases between the germline ends. The CDR3 contains 12 residues, cysteine and phenylalanine counted. Only the CDR3 portion is preserved as DNA: 36 bases, with reading frame beginning at the first base.